What follows are 7 T cell receptor beta chains derived from one specimen sequenced in a study of spatial heterogeneity in lung cancer. One entry per CDR3 protein, called by TCRdb with MiXCR from the 5' RACE reads. The data hold some 2,700 distinct CDR3 sequences, with roughly a sixth observed a single time. Study outcomes and limitations: Tumor mutation count correlated with how many alpha and beta TCRs expanded intratumorally.

The antigens for these receptors are not known. Time point defined: sample taken at primary tumor resection. Sequencing used lung tumor tissue, obtained at surgery. These receptors all come from a male donor with early-stage non-small cell lung cancer.

The chain carries TRBV27 and TRBJ1-4; D possibly corresponds to TRBD1 (6 bases). V was pared by 3 bases and J by 7 bases, with 12 bases between. The CDR3 contains 14 residues. The germline gives CDR1 MNHEY, CDR2 SMNVEV (reference sequence). The chain's CDR3 is CASSLMGAGEKLFF. In DNA, the CDR3 is TGTGCCAGCAGTTTGATGGGGGCGGGTGAAAAACTGTTTTTT.

This clonotype has just a few counts. This chain uses TRBV6-5 with TRBJ1-1; D ambiguous. The CDR3 totals 12 residues. The germline CDR1 and CDR2 sequences are MNHEY and SVGAGI. Trimming removed 6 bases at V and 0 bases at J, with 5 bases between. The CDR3 loop reads CASSALNTEAFF. DNA of the CDR3: TGTGCCAGCAGCGCACTGAACACTGAAGCTTTCTTT.

This clonotype qualifies as medium-sized. Germline is not matched at one junction end, which may reflect a read error. The chain recombines TRBV29-1 with TRBJ2-2; D may be TRBD1 (6 bases). Per the germline V gene, CDR1 is SQVTM and CDR2 is ANQGSEA. This CDR3 comprises 14 residues. CDR3 loop: CSVVKGHNTGELEF. CDR3 nucleotide sequence: TGCAGCGTTGTTAAGGGACACAACACCGGGGAGCTCGAATTT.

This clonotype was observed a few times. The V gene is TRBV6-5, the J gene TRBJ2-5, with no clear D. With 0 bases removed from V and 4 bases from J, the gap between germline ends came to 9 bases. From germline, CDR1 is MNHEY and CDR2 SVGAGI. The CDR3 has 14 residues. DNA for the CDR3: TGTGCCAGCAGTTACTCGTTAGGTAGAGAGACCCAGTACTTC. Its translation: CASSYSLGRETQYF.

The chain combines TRBV7-2 with TRBJ2-7, with 7 bases identical to TRBD1. CDR1 is SGHTA and CDR2 is FQGNSA in the germline V gene. Germline trimming cut 4 bases from V and 3 bases from J; bases unmatched to any gene: 3. This CDR3 is built from 13 residues. The CDR3 region has the DNA TGTGCCAGCAGCTCCAGGGACAGCTACGAGCAGTACTTC. It yields the protein CASSSRDSYEQYF.

This chain joins TRBV27 and TRBJ2-3, with D uncertain. There are 12 residues in the CDR3. The V end lost 7 bases, the J end lost 1 base, and 6 bases lay between the germline ends. Germline V lookup: CDR1 MNHEY, CDR2 SMNVEV (reference sequence). The CDR3, as DNA: TGTGCCAGCATCGGCGGCACAGATACGCAGTATTTT. Encoded protein: CASIGGTDTQYF.

The chain has TRBV29-1 and TRBJ2-5; the D gene is possibly TRBD1 (6 bases). The CDR3 contains 11 residues. V lost 7 bases and J 5 bases, leaving 11 bases between the germline ends. CDR1 is SQVTM and CDR2 is ANQGSEA in the germline V gene. The DNA for the CDR3 is TGCAGCGGAAACCAGGGGGAGACCCAGTACTTC. Its translation: CSGNQGETQYF.